This entry is about one TCR beta chain. Its specificity is unknown. This table comes from immunoSEQ multiplex PCR, and its TCRdb copy is limited to in-frame clones, with some not included. The sample records about 64,000 clones, approximately 90% being singletons. The source of the sample is a study of OX40 agonist ivuxolimab in advanced cancers. Whole-study findings and limits: Dosing at 0.1 to 3.0 mg/kg was accompanied by clonal expansion of CD4+ and CD8+ blood T cells by week 6.

Blood samples were obtained at baseline, cycle 4 day 1, and cycle 7 day 1. CDR3 length equals 16 residues. The J segment lost 3 bases and the V segment lost 4 bases, leaving 9 bases of the junction unmatched. Germline loops: CDR1 SGHNT, CDR2 YYREEE (reference sequence). Source: CD4+ or CD8+ T cells sorted from blood, taken in a trial of the OX40 agonist ivuxolimab. V gene TRBV5-4 combines with J gene TRBJ1-3; 8 positions match TRBD1. The sequence came from an adult with an advanced solid tumor such as melanoma, head and neck, liver or kidney cancer. CDR3 protein: CASSNGQGQIGNTIYF. CDR3 bases: TGTGCCAGCAGCAACGGACAGGGACAAATTGGAAACACCATATATTTT. Filled out from reference TRBV5-4 and TRBJ1-3, the complete variable domain reads ETGVTQSPTHLIKTRGQQVTLRCSSQSGHNTVSWYQQALGQGPQFIFQYYREEENGRGNFPPRFSGLQFPNYSSELNVNALELDDSALYLCASSNGQGQIGNTIYFGEGSWLTVV.